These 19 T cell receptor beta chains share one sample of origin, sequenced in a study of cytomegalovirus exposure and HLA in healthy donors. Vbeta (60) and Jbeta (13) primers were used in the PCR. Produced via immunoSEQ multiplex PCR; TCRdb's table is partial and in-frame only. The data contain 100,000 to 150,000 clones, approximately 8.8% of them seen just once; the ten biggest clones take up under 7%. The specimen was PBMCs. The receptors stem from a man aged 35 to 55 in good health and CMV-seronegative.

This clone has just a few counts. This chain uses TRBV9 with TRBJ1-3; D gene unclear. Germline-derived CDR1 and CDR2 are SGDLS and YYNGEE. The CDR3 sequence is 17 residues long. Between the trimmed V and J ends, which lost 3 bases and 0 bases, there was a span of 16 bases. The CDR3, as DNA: TGTGCCAGCAGCGCGCATATAGAACTCACCTCTGGAAACACCATATATTTT. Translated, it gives CASSAHIELTSGNTIYF.

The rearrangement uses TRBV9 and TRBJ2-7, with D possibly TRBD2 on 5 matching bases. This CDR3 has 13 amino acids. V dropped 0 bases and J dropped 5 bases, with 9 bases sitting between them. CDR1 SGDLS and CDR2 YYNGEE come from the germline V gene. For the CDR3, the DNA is TGTGCCAGCAGCGTAGGGGAGATCCACGAGCAGTACTTC. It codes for CASSVGEIHEQYF.

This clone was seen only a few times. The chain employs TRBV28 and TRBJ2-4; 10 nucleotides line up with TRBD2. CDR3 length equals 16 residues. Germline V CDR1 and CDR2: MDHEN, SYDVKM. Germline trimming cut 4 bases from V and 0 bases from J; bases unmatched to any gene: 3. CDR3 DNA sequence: TGTGCCAGCAGTTGGGAGCGGGGGGGAGCCAAAAACATTCAGTACTTC. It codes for CASSWERGGAKNIQYF.

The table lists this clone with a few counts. CDR3 loop: CASKDRISSGANVLTF. The CDR3 DNA follows: TGTGCCAGTAAGGACAGGATAAGCTCTGGGGCCAACGTCCTGACTTTC. This chain uses TRBV19 with TRBJ2-6, with 7 bases matching TRBD1. The junction had 6 bases not matched to a gene; V was cut back by 7 bases and J by 0 bases. The CDR3 length is 16 residues. Germline V gene lookup returns CDR1 LNHDA and CDR2 SQIVND (reference sequence).

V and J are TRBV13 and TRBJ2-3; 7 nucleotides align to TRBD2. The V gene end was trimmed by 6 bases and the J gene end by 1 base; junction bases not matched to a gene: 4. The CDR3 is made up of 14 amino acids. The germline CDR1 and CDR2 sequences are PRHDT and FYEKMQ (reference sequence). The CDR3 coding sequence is TGTGCCAGCAGTTGGGGGAGGGGCACAGATACGCAGTATTTT. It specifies CASSWGRGTDTQYF.

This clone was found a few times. CDR3 loop: CASSIGGAMNTEAFF. The CDR3 DNA reads TGTGCCAGTAGTATAGGTGGGGCTATGAACACTGAAGCTTTCTTT. The rearrangement links TRBV19 to TRBJ1-1; TRBD1 might be the D (5 bases). V was clipped by 1 base and J by 0 bases, with 9 bases between them. The CDR3 is 15 residues long. Germline V lookup: CDR1 LNHDA, CDR2 SQIVND (reference sequence).

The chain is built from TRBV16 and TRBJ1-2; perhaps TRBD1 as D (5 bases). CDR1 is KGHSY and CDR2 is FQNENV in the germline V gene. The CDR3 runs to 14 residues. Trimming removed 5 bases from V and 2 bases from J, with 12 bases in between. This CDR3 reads CASSGHSPNYGYTF. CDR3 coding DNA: TGTGCCAGCAGCGGACACTCACCGAACTATGGCTACACCTTC.

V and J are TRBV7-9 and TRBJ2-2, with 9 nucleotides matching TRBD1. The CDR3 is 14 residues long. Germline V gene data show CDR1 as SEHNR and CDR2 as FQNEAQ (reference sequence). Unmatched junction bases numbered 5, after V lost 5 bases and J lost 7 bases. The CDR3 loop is CASSPGTGSGELFF. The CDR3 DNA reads TGTGCCAGCAGCCCGGGGACAGGGAGCGGGGAGCTGTTTTTT. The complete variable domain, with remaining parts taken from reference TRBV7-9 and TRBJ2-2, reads DTGVSQNPRHKITKRGQNVTFRCDPISEHNRLYWYRQTLGQGPEFLTYFQNEAQLEKSRLLSDRFSAERPKGSFSTLEIQRTEQGDSAMYLCASSPGTGSGELFFGEGSRLTVL.

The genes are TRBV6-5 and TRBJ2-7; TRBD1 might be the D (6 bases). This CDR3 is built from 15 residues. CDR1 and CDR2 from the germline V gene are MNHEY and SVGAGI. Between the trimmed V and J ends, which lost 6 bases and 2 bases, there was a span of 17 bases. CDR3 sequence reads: CASRKWGTSPYEQYF. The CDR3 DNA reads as TGTGCCAGCAGAAAATGGGGGACATCACCCTACGAGCAGTACTTC.

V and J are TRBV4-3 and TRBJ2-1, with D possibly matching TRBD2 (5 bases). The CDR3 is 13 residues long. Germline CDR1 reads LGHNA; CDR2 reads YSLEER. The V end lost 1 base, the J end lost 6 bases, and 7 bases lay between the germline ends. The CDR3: CASSQVRGNEQFF. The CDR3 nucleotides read TGCGCCAGCAGCCAAGTTCGGGGCAATGAGCAGTTCTTC.

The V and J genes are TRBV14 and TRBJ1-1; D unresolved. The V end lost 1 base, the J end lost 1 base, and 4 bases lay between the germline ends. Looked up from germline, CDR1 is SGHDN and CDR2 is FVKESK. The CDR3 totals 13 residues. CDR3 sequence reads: CASSQVRNTEAFF. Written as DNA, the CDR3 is TGTGCCAGCAGCCAAGTGCGGAACACTGAAGCTTTCTTT.

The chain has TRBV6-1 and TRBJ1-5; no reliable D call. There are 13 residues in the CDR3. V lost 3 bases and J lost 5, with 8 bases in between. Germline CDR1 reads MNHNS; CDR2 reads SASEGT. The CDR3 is CASSDERDQPQHF. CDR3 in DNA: TGTGCCAGCAGTGACGAGAGGGATCAGCCCCAGCATTTT.

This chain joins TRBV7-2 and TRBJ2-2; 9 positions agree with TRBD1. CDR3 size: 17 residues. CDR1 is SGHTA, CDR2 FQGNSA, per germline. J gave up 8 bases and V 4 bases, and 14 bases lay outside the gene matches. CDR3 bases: TGTGCCAGCAGCTACTCATACAGGGGGCCACGAACGGGGGAGCTGTTTTTT. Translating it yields CASSYSYRGPRTGELFF. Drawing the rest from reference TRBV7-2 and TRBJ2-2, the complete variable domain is GAGVSQSPSNKVTEKGKDVELRCDPISGHTALYWYRQSLGQGLEFLIYFQGNSAPDKSGLPSDRFSAERTGGSVSTLTIQRTQQEDSAVYLCASSYSYRGPRTGELFFGEGSRLTVL.

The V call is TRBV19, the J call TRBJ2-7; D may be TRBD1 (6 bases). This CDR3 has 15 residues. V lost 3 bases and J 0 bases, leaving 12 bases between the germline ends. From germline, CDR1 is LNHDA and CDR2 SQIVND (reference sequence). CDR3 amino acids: CASSITAGASYEQYF. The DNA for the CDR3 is TGTGCCAGTAGTATTACGGCAGGGGCCTCCTACGAGCAGTACTTC.

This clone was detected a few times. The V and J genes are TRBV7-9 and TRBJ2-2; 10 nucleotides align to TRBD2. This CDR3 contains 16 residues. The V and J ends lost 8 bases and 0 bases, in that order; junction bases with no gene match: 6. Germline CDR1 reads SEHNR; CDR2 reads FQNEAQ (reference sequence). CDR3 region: CASAASGGANTGELFF. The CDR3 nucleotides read TGTGCCAGCGCGGCTAGCGGGGGCGCGAACACCGGGGAGCTGTTTTTT.

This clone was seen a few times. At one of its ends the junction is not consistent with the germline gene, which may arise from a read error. CDR3 bases: TGTGCCAGCAGCGGAAGACAAGCGGGGGCGTGG. This translates into CASSGRQAGAW. The chain combines TRBV2 with TRBJ2-7, with 8 positions matching TRBD2. The CDR3 runs to 11 residues. Germline V gene data show CDR1 as SNHLY and CDR2 as FYNNEI.

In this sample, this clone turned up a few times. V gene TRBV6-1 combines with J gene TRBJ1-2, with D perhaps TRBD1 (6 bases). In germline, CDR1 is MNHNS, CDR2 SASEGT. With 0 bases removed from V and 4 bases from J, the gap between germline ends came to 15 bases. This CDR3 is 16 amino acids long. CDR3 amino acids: CASSEAGAGAGYGYTF. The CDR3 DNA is TGTGCCAGCAGTGAAGCCGGGGCAGGGGCAGGCTATGGCTACACCTTC.

CDR3 amino acids: CASSYPQGSYYGYTF. CDR3 sequence (DNA): TGTGCCAGTAGTTACCCACAGGGGTCCTACTATGGCTACACCTTC. The V and J genes are TRBV19 and TRBJ1-2; 7 positions match TRBD1. The CDR3 covers 15 residues. J gave up 3 bases and V 5 bases, and 9 bases lay outside the gene matches. Per germline, CDR1 LNHDA and CDR2 SQIVND (reference sequence).

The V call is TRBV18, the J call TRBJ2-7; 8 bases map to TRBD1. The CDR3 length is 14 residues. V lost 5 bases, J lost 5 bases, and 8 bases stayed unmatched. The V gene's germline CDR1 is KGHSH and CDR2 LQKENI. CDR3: CASSTRDRPHEQYF. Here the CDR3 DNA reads TGTGCCAGCTCAACACGGGACAGGCCTCACGAGCAGTACTTC.